This is a list of T cell receptor beta chains from one sample in a study of persistence of HIV-infected CD4 T cells. Profiling relied on immunoSEQ multiplex PCR, and the TCRdb table lists in-frame clones only, not all of them. The sample holds fewer than 40,000 clones, approximately 80% seen once. These receptors lack a known antigen. The input for sequencing was CD4+ T cells sorted from PBMCs after approximately 20-hour stimulation, taken from a patient who received antiretroviral therapy. The receptor set was obtained from an adult man with HIV who was CMV-seropositive. The CDR3 runs from the conserved cysteine through the conserved F or W. D genes are given only for firm matches. A clone size is listed for some rows: how often the clone was seen (once, few, many), or a class if it is expanded.

v_call: TRBV9
j_call: TRBJ2-5
clone_size: .
d_call: TRBD1
cdr3_aa: CASSYQGAGETQYF
cdr3_nt: TGTGCCAGCAGTTATCAGGGGGCGGGAGAGACCCAGTACTTC

v_call: TRBV5-4
j_call: TRBJ2-7
clone_size: .
d_call: .
cdr3_aa: CASSIYEQYF
cdr3_nt: TGTGCCAGCAGCATCTACGAGCAGTACTTC

v_call: TRBV5-1
j_call: TRBJ2-1
clone_size: .
d_call: .
cdr3_aa: CASSLAGTEQFF
cdr3_nt: TGCGCCAGCAGCTTGGCCGGAACTGAGCAGTTCTTC

v_call: TRBV12-5
j_call: TRBJ1-6
clone_size: .
d_call: .
cdr3_aa: CASGVWTGHNSPLHF
cdr3_nt: TGTGCTAGTGGCGTTTGGACTGGACATAATTCACCCCTCCACTTT

v_call: TRBV4-1
j_call: TRBJ2-4
clone_size: few
d_call: TRBD2
cdr3_aa: CASSQVRGGLAKNIQYF
cdr3_nt: TGCGCCAGCAGCCAAGTCCGGGGGGGACTAGCCAAAAACATTCAGTACTTC

v_call: TRBV27
j_call: TRBJ2-1
clone_size: .
d_call: TRBD1
cdr3_aa: CASSPGTGMASEQFF
cdr3_nt: TGTGCCAGCAGCCCCGGGACAGGGATGGCTAGTGAGCAGTTCTTC

v_call: TRBV5-4
j_call: TRBJ1-1
clone_size: once
d_call: .
cdr3_aa: CASSFHMNTEAFF
cdr3_nt: TGTGCCAGCAGCTTCCATATGAACACTGAAGCTTTCTTT

v_call: TRBV29-1
j_call: TRBJ2-1
clone_size: .
d_call: .
cdr3_aa: CSVKGGNEQFF
cdr3_nt: TGCAGCGTTAAAGGCGGCAATGAGCAGTTCTTC

v_call: TRBV9
j_call: TRBJ2-3
clone_size: .
d_call: .
cdr3_aa: CASSVGGGFTDTQYF
cdr3_nt: TGTGCCAGCAGCGTAGGCGGCGGATTCACAGATACGCAGTATTTT

v_call: TRBV2
j_call: TRBJ1-1
clone_size: .
d_call: .
cdr3_aa: CASSEGRGGRTEAFF
cdr3_nt: TGTGCCAGCAGTGAAGGGAGGGGGGGTCGGACTGAAGCTTTCTTT

v_call: TRBV5-4
j_call: TRBJ2-3
clone_size: .
d_call: TRBD2
cdr3_aa: CASRGGTGGRGTQYF
cdr3_nt: TGTGCCAGCAGGGGGGGGACTGGCGGTAGGGGTACGCAGTATTTT

v_call: TRBV5-1
j_call: TRBJ1-1
clone_size: .
d_call: .
cdr3_aa: CASSRGETEAFF
cdr3_nt: TGCGCCAGCAGCAGAGGGGAAACTGAAGCTTTCTTT

v_call: TRBV6-5
j_call: TRBJ2-4
clone_size: .
d_call: TRBD2
cdr3_aa: CASSYSQRGGGNIQYF
cdr3_nt: TGTGCCAGCAGTTACTCACAGCGGGGGGGCGGGAACATTCAGTACTTC

v_call: TRBV19
j_call: TRBJ1-5
clone_size: .
d_call: TRBD1
cdr3_aa: CASSTSPGQGIQPQHF
cdr3_nt: TGTGCCAGTAGCACCTCCCCGGGACAGGGGATTCAGCCCCAGCATTTT

v_call: TRBV2
j_call: TRBJ2-3
clone_size: .
d_call: .
cdr3_aa: CASSDGTGLFPDTQYF
cdr3_nt: TGTGCCAGCAGTGATGGAACGGGACTCTTCCCAGATACGCAGTATTTT

v_call: TRBV6-5
j_call: TRBJ1-3
clone_size: .
d_call: TRBD1
cdr3_aa: CASSYLRTGSGNTIYF
cdr3_nt: TGTGCCAGCAGTTATCTCCGGACAGGCTCTGGAAACACCATATATTTT

v_call: TRBV4-2
j_call: TRBJ1-2
clone_size: .
d_call: TRBD1
cdr3_aa: CASSQAGTGERESGYTF
cdr3_nt: TGTGCCAGCAGCCAGGCCGGGACAGGGGAAAGGGAATCTGGCTACACCTTC

v_call: TRBV7-8
j_call: TRBJ1-6
clone_size: few
d_call: .
cdr3_aa: CASSLAYSPLHF
cdr3_nt: TGTGCCAGCAGCTTAGCGTATTCACCCCTCCACTTT

v_call: TRBV27
j_call: TRBJ2-7
clone_size: .
d_call: .
cdr3_aa: CASSLNQQYYEQYF
cdr3_nt: TGTGCCAGCAGTTTAAATCAACAGTACTACGAGCAGTACTTC

v_call: TRBV9
j_call: TRBJ2-5
clone_size: once
d_call: TRBD2
cdr3_aa: CASSGTSGGARETQYF
cdr3_nt: TGTGCCAGCAGCGGGACTAGCGGGGGGGCGAGAGAGACCCAGTACTTC

v_call: TRBV6-5
j_call: TRBJ2-7
clone_size: .
d_call: TRBD2
cdr3_aa: CASSYRTSGVYEQYF
cdr3_nt: TGTGCCAGCAGTTACAGAACTAGCGGGGTCTACGAGCAGTACTTC

v_call: TRBV2
j_call: TRBJ2-7
clone_size: .
d_call: TRBD1
cdr3_aa: CASSEETGNSYEQYF
cdr3_nt: TGTGCCAGCAGTGAGGAGACAGGGAACTCCTACGAGCAGTACTTC

v_call: TRBV27
j_call: TRBJ1-5
clone_size: .
d_call: .
cdr3_aa: CASSLSTGRNQPQHF
cdr3_nt: TGTGCCAGCAGTTTATCGACGGGCCGCAATCAGCCCCAGCATTTT

v_call: TRBV5-4
j_call: TRBJ2-7
clone_size: .
d_call: .
cdr3_aa: CASSFDSSYEQYF
cdr3_nt: TGTGCCAGCAGCTTTGACAGCTCCTACGAGCAGTACTTC

v_call: TRBV7-2
j_call: TRBJ1-6
clone_size: .
d_call: .
cdr3_aa: CASRPQRGEVSPLHF
cdr3_nt: TGTGCCAGCAGACCACAGCGGGGTGAAGTCTCACCCCTCCACTTT

v_call: TRBV2
j_call: TRBJ1-5
clone_size: few
d_call: .
cdr3_aa: CASRRADYSNQPQHF
cdr3_nt: TGTGCCAGCAGAAGGGCAGACTATAGCAATCAGCCCCAGCATTTT

v_call: TRBV6-5
j_call: TRBJ1-2
clone_size: .
d_call: TRBD1
cdr3_aa: CASSSGQGARGYTF
cdr3_nt: TGTGCCAGCAGCTCCGGGCAGGGGGCGCGTGGCTACACCTTC

v_call: TRBV11-3
j_call: TRBJ2-3
clone_size: .
d_call: .
cdr3_aa: CASSLETGASTDTQYF
cdr3_nt: TGTGCCAGCAGCTTAGAGACGGGGGCTAGCACAGATACGCAGTATTTT

v_call: TRBV9
j_call: TRBJ2-3
clone_size: once
d_call: .
cdr3_aa: CASSVVKADTQYF
cdr3_nt: TGTGCCAGCAGCGTAGTGAAGGCAGATACGCAGTATTTT

v_call: TRBV27
j_call: TRBJ1-2
clone_size: .
d_call: .
cdr3_aa: CASWGGYTF
cdr3_nt: TGTGCCAGTTGGGGTGGCTACACCTTC

v_call: TRBV5-6
j_call: TRBJ1-4
clone_size: .
d_call: .
cdr3_aa: CASSYGRMATNEKLFF
cdr3_nt: TGTGCCAGCAGCTACGGACGGATGGCAACTAATGAAAAACTGTTTTTT

v_call: TRBV6-1
j_call: TRBJ1-1
clone_size: .
d_call: .
cdr3_aa: CASSEGLWAFF
cdr3_nt: TGTGCCAGCAGTGAGGGGCTTTGGGCTTTCTTT

v_call: TRBV3-1/TRBV3-2
j_call: TRBJ2-5
clone_size: .
d_call: .
cdr3_aa: CASSQDRAPGETQYF
cdr3_nt: TGTGCCAGCAGCCAAGATAGGGCCCCAGGGGAGACCCAGTACTTC

v_call: TRBV5-4
j_call: TRBJ1-2
clone_size: .
d_call: .
cdr3_aa: CASSLRGSYGYTF
cdr3_nt: TGTGCCAGCAGCTTGCGGGGGTCATATGGCTACACCTTC

v_call: TRBV4-1
j_call: TRBJ2-7
clone_size: .
d_call: .
cdr3_aa: CASSQEPRSSYEQYF
cdr3_nt: TGCGCCAGCAGCCAAGAACCCAGGAGCTCCTACGAGCAGTACTTC

v_call: TRBV6-1
j_call: TRBJ2-2
clone_size: .
d_call: .
cdr3_aa: CASSDRAPGELFF
cdr3_nt: TGTGCCAGCAGTGACAGGGCTCCCGGGGAGCTGTTTTTT

v_call: TRBV15
j_call: TRBJ2-4
clone_size: .
d_call: TRBD2
cdr3_aa: CATSAPSLRTSGDKNIQYF
cdr3_nt: TGTGCCACCAGCGCCCCTTCCCTTAGGACTAGCGGAGACAAAAACATTCAGTACTTC

v_call: TRBV11-3
j_call: TRBJ2-7
clone_size: once
d_call: .
cdr3_aa: CASSQAGYEQYF
cdr3_nt: TGTGCCAGCAGCCAAGCGGGCTACGAGCAGTACTTC

v_call: TRBV2
j_call: TRBJ2-7
clone_size: few
d_call: TRBD1
cdr3_aa: CASSRQGVYEQYF
cdr3_nt: TGTGCCAGCAGTAGACAGGGGGTTTACGAGCAGTACTTC

v_call: TRBV5-1
j_call: TRBJ2-1
clone_size: few
d_call: TRBD2
cdr3_aa: CASSLTSGSYNEQFF
cdr3_nt: TGCGCCAGCAGTCTGACTAGCGGCTCCTACAATGAGCAGTTCTTC

v_call: TRBV5-1
j_call: TRBJ2-7
clone_size: .
d_call: .
cdr3_aa: CASSLDGVTYEQYF
cdr3_nt: TGCGCCAGCAGCTTGGACGGGGTGACCTACGAGCAGTACTTC

v_call: TRBV19
j_call: TRBJ1-2
clone_size: .
d_call: .
cdr3_aa: CASSIDLVSLFYTF
cdr3_nt: TGTGCCAGTAGTATAGATCTGGTGTCGCTTTTCTACACCTTC

v_call: TRBV25-1
j_call: TRBJ2-7
clone_size: .
d_call: TRBD1
cdr3_aa: CASKGARNEQYF
cdr3_nt: TGTGCCAGCAAGGGGGCGCGGAACGAGCAGTACTTC

v_call: TRBV7-3
j_call: TRBJ2-3
clone_size: .
d_call: TRBD2
cdr3_aa: CASSSPGGTQYF
cdr3_nt: TGTGCCAGCAGCTCGCCCGGGGGGACGCAGTATTTT

v_call: TRBV30
j_call: TRBJ1-3
clone_size: .
d_call: .
cdr3_aa: CAWSVLTGNTIYF
cdr3_nt: TGTGCCTGGAGTGTACTGACTGGAAACACCATATATTTT

v_call: TRBV6-5
j_call: TRBJ1-5
clone_size: .
d_call: .
cdr3_aa: CASRAQGDNQPQHF
cdr3_nt: TGTGCCAGCAGAGCACAGGGAGACAATCAGCCCCAGCATTTT

v_call: TRBV9
j_call: TRBJ1-2
clone_size: .
d_call: .
cdr3_aa: CASSVEGDSNYGYTF
cdr3_nt: TGTGCCAGCAGCGTAGAGGGGGATTCTAACTATGGCTACACCTTC

v_call: TRBV27
j_call: TRBJ2-7
clone_size: .
d_call: .
cdr3_aa: CASSLAGRGVGEQYF
cdr3_nt: TGTGCCAGCAGTTTAGCAGGGAGGGGGGTGGGCGAGCAGTACTTC

v_call: TRBV6-5
j_call: TRBJ2-1
clone_size: .
d_call: .
cdr3_aa: CASSWGRYNEQFF
cdr3_nt: TGTGCCAGCAGTTGGGGGCGCTACAATGAGCAGTTCTTC

v_call: TRBV10-3
j_call: TRBJ2-3
clone_size: .
d_call: TRBD1
cdr3_aa: CAIMGQGRTDTQYF
cdr3_nt: TGTGCCATCATGGGACAGGGACGCACAGATACGCAGTATTTT

v_call: TRBV7-6
j_call: TRBJ2-1
clone_size: .
d_call: .
cdr3_aa: CASSSWGYNEQFF
cdr3_nt: TGTGCCAGCAGCTCCTGGGGGTACAATGAGCAGTTCTTC

v_call: TRBV5-1
j_call: TRBJ2-1
clone_size: .
d_call: .
cdr3_aa: CASSLLDEQFF
cdr3_nt: TGCGCCAGCAGCTTGTTGGATGAGCAGTTCTTC

v_call: TRBV30
j_call: TRBJ2-3
clone_size: few
d_call: .
cdr3_aa: CAWNRATDTQYF
cdr3_nt: TGTGCCTGGAACAGGGCCACAGATACGCAGTATTTT

v_call: TRBV10-2
j_call: TRBJ1-2
clone_size: few
d_call: .
cdr3_aa: CASTGRGAYGYTF
cdr3_nt: TGCGCCAGCACCGGAAGGGGAGCCTATGGCTACACCTTC

v_call: TRBV3-1/TRBV3-2
j_call: TRBJ1-1
clone_size: few
d_call: .
cdr3_aa: CASSQEGRLAEAFF
cdr3_nt: TGTGCCAGCAGCCAAGAAGGTAGACTAGCTGAAGCTTTCTTT

v_call: TRBV5-6
j_call: TRBJ2-2
clone_size: .
d_call: .
cdr3_aa: CASSLAGRSGELFF
cdr3_nt: TGTGCCAGCAGCTTGGCCGGGCGGTCCGGGGAGCTGTTTTTT

v_call: TRBV10-2
j_call: TRBJ2-1
clone_size: .
d_call: .
cdr3_aa: CATLTLSYNEQFF
cdr3_nt: TGCGCCACTTTAACCCTCTCCTACAATGAGCAGTTCTTC

v_call: TRBV15
j_call: TRBJ1-6
clone_size: .
d_call: .
cdr3_aa: CATSSRRGGSSYNSPLHF
cdr3_nt: TGTGCCACCAGCAGTAGGAGGGGAGGGAGTTCGTATAATTCACCCCTCCACTTT

v_call: TRBV7-3
j_call: TRBJ2-3
clone_size: .
d_call: TRBD2
cdr3_aa: CASSPLGGSTDTQYF
cdr3_nt: TGTGCCAGCAGCCCCCTCGGGGGGTCCACAGATACGCAGTATTTT

v_call: TRBV5-4
j_call: TRBJ2-3
clone_size: .
d_call: TRBD2
cdr3_aa: CASSAELAGETTDTQYF
cdr3_nt: TGTGCCAGCAGCGCAGAACTAGCGGGGGAGACCACAGATACGCAGTATTTT